This TCR beta chain was documented in a study of blood T cell repertoires in COVID-19. In the study overall: PBMCs, B-cell-depleted T cells, or T cells provided the cDNA or gDNA that made up the material.

TCRdb's copy holds only in-frame clones and misses some; the assay was immunoSEQ multiplex PCR. The table has fewer than 250,000 clones, approximately 90% seen once; the top ten hold roughly 12%. Of note for this clone: Germline is not matched at one junction end, which may reflect a read error.

Germline V gene lookup returns CDR1 SSHAT and CDR2 FNYEAQ (reference sequence). The CDR3 length is 15 residues. The TCR sequence derives from a man in his fifties with COVID-19, enrolled during active disease. Sample: peripheral blood. This chain joins TRBV7-7 and TRBJ2-3; no clear D gene. The DNA for the CDR3 is TGTGCTAGCAGCCCACTGCTCGTGGGCACAGATACGCAGTATTTT. It yields the protein CASSPLLVGTDTQYF.